This T cell receptor (beta chain) was sequenced in a study of blood T cell repertoires in COVID-19. V was clipped by 0 bases and J by 4 bases, with 8 bases between them. Germline loops: CDR1 SGHRS, CDR2 YFSETQ. The CDR3 covers 14 residues. Produced via immunoSEQ multiplex PCR; TCRdb's table is partial and in-frame only. Of some 500,000 clones listed, roughly 89% were seen once; the top ten hold less than 9.5%. This clone has just a few counts. The V and J genes are TRBV5-1 and TRBJ1-5; D remains unclear. What was sequenced was peripheral blood. The clonotype was recovered from a woman in her forties or fifties with COVID-19, enrolled during active disease. The CDR3 spells CASSLVGENQPQHF. CDR3 in DNA: TGCGCCAGCAGCTTGGTTGGGGAGAATCAGCCCCAGCATTTT. Filled out from reference TRBV5-1 and TRBJ1-5, the complete variable domain reads KAGVTQTPRYLIKTRGQQVTLSCSPISGHRSVSWYQQTPGQGLQFLFEYFSETQRNKGNFPGRFSGRQFSNSRSEMNVSTLELGDSALYLCASSLVGENQPQHFGDGTRLSIL.